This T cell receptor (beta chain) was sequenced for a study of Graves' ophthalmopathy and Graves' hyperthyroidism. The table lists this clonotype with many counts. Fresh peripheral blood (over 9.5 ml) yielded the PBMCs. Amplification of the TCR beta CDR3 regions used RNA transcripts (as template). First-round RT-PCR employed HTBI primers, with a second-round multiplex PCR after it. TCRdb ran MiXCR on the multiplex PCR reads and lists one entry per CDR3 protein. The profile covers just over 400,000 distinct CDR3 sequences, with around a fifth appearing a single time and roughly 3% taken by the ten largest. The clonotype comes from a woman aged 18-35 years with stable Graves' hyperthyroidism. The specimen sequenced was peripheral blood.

The CDR3 is CASSLDWNSGYEQYF. The CDR3 coding sequence is TGTGCCAGCAGCTTAGATTGGAATAGCGGGTACGAGCAGTACTTC. The rearrangement uses TRBV11-2 and TRBJ2-7; TRBD2 agrees at 7 bases. After removal of 0 bases from V and 4 bases from J, the junction contained 6 bases not matched to a gene. Per germline, CDR1 SGHAT and CDR2 FQNNGV. This CDR3 region has 15 residues.